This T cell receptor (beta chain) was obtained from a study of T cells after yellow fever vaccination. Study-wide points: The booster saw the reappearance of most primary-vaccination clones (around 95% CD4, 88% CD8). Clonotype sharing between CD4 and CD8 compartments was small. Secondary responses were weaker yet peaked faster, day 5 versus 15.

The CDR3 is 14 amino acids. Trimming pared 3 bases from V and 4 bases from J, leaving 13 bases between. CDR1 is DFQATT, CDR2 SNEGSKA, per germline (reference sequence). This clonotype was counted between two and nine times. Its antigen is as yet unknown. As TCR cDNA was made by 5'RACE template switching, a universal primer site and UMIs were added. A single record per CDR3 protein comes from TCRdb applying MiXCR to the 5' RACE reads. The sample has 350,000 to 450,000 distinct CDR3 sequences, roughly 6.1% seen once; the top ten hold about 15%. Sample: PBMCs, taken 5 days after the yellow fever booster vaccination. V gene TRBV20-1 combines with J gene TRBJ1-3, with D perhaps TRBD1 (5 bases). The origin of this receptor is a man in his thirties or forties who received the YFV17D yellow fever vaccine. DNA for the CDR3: TGCAGTGCTAGGAGGGAGGGGTCGGGAAACACCATATATTTT. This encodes CSARREGSGNTIYF.